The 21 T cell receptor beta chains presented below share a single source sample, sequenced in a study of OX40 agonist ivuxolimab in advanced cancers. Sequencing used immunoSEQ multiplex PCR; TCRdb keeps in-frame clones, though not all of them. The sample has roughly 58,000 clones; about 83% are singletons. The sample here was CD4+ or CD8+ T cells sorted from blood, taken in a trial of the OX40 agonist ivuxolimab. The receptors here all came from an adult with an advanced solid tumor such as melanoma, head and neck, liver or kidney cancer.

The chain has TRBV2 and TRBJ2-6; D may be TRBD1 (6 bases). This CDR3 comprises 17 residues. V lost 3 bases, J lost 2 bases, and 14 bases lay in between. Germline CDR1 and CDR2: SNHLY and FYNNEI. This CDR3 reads CASSDPGAIAGANVLTF. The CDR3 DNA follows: TGTGCCAGCAGTGATCCAGGGGCCATTGCTGGGGCCAACGTCCTGACTTTC.

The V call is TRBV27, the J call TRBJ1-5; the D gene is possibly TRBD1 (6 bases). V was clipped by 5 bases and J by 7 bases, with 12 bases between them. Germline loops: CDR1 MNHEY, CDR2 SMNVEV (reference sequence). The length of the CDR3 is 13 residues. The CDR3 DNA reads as TGTGCCAGCAGTCCTGCCAGGGGACAGCCCCAGCATTTT. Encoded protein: CASSPARGQPQHF.

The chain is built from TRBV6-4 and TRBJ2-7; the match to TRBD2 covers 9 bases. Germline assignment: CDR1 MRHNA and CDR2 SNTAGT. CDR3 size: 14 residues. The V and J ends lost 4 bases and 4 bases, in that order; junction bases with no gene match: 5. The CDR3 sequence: CASSVVAGEYEQYF. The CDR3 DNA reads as TGTGCCAGCAGTGTTGTAGCGGGAGAATACGAGCAGTACTTC.

The CDR3: CASNRRGGQYEAFF. The CDR3, as DNA: TGTGCCAGCAATCGACGAGGGGGACAGTATGAAGCTTTCTTT. The chain combines TRBV28 with TRBJ1-1; 7 bases are shared with TRBD1. J was trimmed by 7 bases and V by 7 bases; bases with no gene match: 12. Germline assignment: CDR1 MDHEN and CDR2 SYDVKM. CDR3 length: 14 residues.

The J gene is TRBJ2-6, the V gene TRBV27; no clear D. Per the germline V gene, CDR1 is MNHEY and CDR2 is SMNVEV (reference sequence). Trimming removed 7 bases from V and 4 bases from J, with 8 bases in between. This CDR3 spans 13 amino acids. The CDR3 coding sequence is TGTGCCAGCACCGGTTCCGGGGCCAACGTCCTGACTTTC. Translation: CASTGSGANVLTF.

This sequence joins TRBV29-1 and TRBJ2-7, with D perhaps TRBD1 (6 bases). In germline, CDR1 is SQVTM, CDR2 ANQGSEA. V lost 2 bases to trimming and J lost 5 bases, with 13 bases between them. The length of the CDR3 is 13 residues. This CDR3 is CSVESGGRNEQYF. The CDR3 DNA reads TGCAGCGTTGAAAGTGGGGGCAGGAACGAGCAGTACTTC.

CDR3 region: CASSSGQAVAKNIQYF. CDR3 DNA sequence: TGCGCCAGCAGCTCGGGACAGGCTGTAGCCAAAAACATTCAGTACTTC. J is TRBJ2-4 and V is TRBV5-1, with 8 bases matching TRBD1. Germline V gene sequence: CDR1 SGHRS, CDR2 YFSETQ. Trimming took 3 bases from V and 0 from J; bases not matched to a gene: 5. The CDR3 extends over 16 amino acids. The entire variable domain, with the rest obtained from reference TRBV5-1 and TRBJ2-4, is as follows: KAGVTQTPRYLIKTRGQQVTLSCSPISGHRSVSWYQQTPGQGLQFLFEYFSETQRNKGNFPGRFSGRQFSNSRSEMNVSTLELGDSALYLCASSSGQAVAKNIQYFGAGTRLSVL.

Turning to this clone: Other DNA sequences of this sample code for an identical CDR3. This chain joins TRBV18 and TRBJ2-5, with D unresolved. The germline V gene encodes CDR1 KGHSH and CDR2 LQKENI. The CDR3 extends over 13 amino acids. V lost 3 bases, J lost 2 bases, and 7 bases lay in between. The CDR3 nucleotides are TGTGCCAGCTCACCCGACCTTCAAGAGACCCAGTACTTC. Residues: CASSPDLQETQYF.

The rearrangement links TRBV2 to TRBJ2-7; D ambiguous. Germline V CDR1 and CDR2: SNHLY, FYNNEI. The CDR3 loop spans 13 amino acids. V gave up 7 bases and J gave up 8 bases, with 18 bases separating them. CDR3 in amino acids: CASKEVAGLKQYF. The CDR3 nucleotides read TGTGCCAGCAAAGAGGTGGCTGGTCTTAAGCAGTACTTC.

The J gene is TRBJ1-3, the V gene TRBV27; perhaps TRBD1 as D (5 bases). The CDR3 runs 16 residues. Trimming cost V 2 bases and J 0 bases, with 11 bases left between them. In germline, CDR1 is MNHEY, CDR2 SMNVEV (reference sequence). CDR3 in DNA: TGTGCCAGCAGTTTAAGGGGCAGCGGCTCTGGAAACACCATATATTTT. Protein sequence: CASSLRGSGSGNTIYF.

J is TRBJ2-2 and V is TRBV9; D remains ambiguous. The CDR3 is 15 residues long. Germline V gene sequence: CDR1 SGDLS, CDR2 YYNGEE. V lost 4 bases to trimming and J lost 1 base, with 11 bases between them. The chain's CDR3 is CASSPRALNTGELFF. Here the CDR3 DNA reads TGTGCCAGCAGCCCACGGGCCCTGAACACCGGGGAGCTGTTTTTT. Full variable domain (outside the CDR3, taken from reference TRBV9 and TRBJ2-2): DSGVTQTPKHLITATGQRVTLRCSPRSGDLSVYWYQQSLDQGLQFLIQYYNGEERAKGNILERFSAQQFPDLHSELNLSSLELGDSALYFCASSPRALNTGELFFGEGSRLTVL.

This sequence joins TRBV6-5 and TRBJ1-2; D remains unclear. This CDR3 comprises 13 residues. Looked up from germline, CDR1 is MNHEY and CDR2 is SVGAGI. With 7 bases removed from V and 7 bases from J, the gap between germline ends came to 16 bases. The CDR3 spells CASTTGGSLGYTF. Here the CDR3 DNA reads TGTGCCAGCACCACGGGCGGTTCCCTTGGCTACACCTTC.

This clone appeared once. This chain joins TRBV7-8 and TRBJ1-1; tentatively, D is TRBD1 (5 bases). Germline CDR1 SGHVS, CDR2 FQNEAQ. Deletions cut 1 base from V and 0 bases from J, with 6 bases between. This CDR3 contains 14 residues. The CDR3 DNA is TGTGCCAGCAGCTTAGGCAGGGTGAACACTGAAGCTTTCTTT. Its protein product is CASSLGRVNTEAFF.

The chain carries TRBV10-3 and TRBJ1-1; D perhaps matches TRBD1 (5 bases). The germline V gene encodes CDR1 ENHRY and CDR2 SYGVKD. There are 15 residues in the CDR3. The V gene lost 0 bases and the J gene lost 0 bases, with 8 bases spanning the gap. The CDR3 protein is CAISESVTVNTEAFF. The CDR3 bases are TGTGCCATCAGTGAGTCAGTGACAGTGAACACTGAAGCTTTCTTT.

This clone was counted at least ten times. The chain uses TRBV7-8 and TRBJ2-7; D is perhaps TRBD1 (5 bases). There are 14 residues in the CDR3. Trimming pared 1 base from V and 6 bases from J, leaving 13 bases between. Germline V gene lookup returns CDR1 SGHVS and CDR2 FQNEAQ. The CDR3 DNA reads TGTGCCAGCAGCTTAGGACAGCACCTCCGCGAGCAGTACTTC. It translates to CASSLGQHLREQYF.

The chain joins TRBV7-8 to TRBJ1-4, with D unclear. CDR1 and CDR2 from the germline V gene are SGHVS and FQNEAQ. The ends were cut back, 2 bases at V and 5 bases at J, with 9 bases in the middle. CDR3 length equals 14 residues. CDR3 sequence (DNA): TGTGCCAGCAGCTTACGAGTTACGAATGAAAAACTGTTTTTT. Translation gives CASSLRVTNEKLFF.

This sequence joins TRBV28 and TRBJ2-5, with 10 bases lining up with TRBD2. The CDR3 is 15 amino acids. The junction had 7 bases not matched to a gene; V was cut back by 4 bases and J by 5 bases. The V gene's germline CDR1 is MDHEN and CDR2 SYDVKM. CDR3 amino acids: CASSSSGGARETQYF. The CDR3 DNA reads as TGTGCCAGCAGTTCAAGCGGGGGGGCCCGTGAGACCCAGTACTTC.

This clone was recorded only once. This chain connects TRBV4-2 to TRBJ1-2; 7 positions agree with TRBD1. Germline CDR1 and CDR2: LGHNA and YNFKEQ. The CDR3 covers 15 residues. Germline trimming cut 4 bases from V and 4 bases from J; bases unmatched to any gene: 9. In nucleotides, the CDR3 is TGTGCCAGCAGCCCACTCCGGGACAGCCCCTATGGCTACACCTTC. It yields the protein CASSPLRDSPYGYTF.

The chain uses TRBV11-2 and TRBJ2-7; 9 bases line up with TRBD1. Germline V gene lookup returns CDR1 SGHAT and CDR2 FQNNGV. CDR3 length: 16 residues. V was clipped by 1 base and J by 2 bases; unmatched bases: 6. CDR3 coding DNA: TGTGCCAGCAGCTTAGGCACCGGGACAGGGACCTACGAGCAGTACTTC. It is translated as CASSLGTGTGTYEQYF.

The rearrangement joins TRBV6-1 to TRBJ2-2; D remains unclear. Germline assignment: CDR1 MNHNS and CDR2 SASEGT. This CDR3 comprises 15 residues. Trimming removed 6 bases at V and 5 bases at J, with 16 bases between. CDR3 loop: CASSALRGRTGELFF. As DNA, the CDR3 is TGTGCCAGCAGCGCCCTGAGAGGTCGGACCGGGGAGCTGTTTTTT.

The CDR3 coding sequence is TGTGCCAGCACGGTCTCACAGGGTAGGGAGACCCAGTACTTC. It encodes CASTVSQGRETQYF. This chain joins TRBV6-5 and TRBJ2-5; the D gene is possibly TRBD1 (6 bases). This CDR3 comprises 14 residues. Germline CDR1 reads MNHEY; CDR2 reads SVGAGI. Trimming removed 7 bases at V and 5 bases at J, with 17 bases between.